This T cell receptor (beta chain) originates from a study of CD8 T cells in Susac syndrome. The RNA input was roughly 0.45 to 1 ug, and it was reverse transcribed with random hexamers. A single record per CDR3 protein comes from TCRdb applying MiXCR to the immunoSEQ multiplex PCR reads. The sample records about 150,000 distinct CDR3 sequences, around 95% being singletons. V trimming: 2 bases; J trimming: 4 bases; junction bases outside the gene matches: 6. Germline V CDR1 and CDR2: SGDLS, YYNGEE. CDR3 length: 16 amino acids. Peripheral blood CD8+ and CD4+ T cells were profiled by TCR beta sequencing. The sample holds one count of this clonotype.

The V and J genes are TRBV9 and TRBJ2-1, with TRBD2 identical over 10 bases. The receptor's source is a human donor with multiple sclerosis. Material: CD8+ T cells from PBMCs. The CDR3: CASSVNSGGPYNEQFF. CDR3 sequence (DNA): TGTGCCAGCAGCGTTAATAGCGGGGGGCCGTACAATGAGCAGTTCTTC.